These 11 T cell receptor beta chains share one sample of origin, sequenced in a study of T cells after yellow fever vaccination. TCRdb re-called the 5' RACE reads with MiXCR, one entry per CDR3 protein. The profile covers some 320,000 distinct CDR3 sequences, with roughly 10% appearing a single time and 3% to 4% taken by the ten largest. Specimen: CD4+ T cells sorted from PBMCs, collected 45 days after the yellow fever booster vaccination. The receptors shown here come from a man aged 18 to 29 who received the YFV17D yellow fever vaccine.

This clonotype appeared a few times. This chain links TRBV20-1 with TRBJ2-3; no definite D call. The germline gives CDR1 DFQATT, CDR2 SNEGSKA (reference sequence). This CDR3 spans 15 amino acids. Trimming left V 1 base short and J 0 bases short, with 11 bases between. The chain's CDR3 is CSARVPRSSTDTQYF. In DNA, the CDR3 is TGCAGTGCTAGAGTTCCCCGTTCCAGCACAGATACGCAGTATTTT.

The V gene is TRBV18, the J gene TRBJ2-1; 11 bases are shared with TRBD2. The CDR3 has 16 amino acids. Germline CDR1 reads KGHSH; CDR2 reads LQKENI. After removal of 4 bases from V and 5 bases from J, the junction contained 7 bases not matched to a gene. The CDR3 loop is CASSRLAGKVDNEQFF. The CDR3 bases are TGTGCCAGCTCACGACTAGCGGGGAAGGTCGACAATGAGCAGTTCTTC. Full variable domain (outside the CDR3, taken from reference TRBV18 and TRBJ2-1): NAGVMQNPRHLVRRRGQEARLRCSPMKGHSHVYWYRQLPEEGLKFMVYLQKENIIDESGMPKERFSAEFPKEGPSILRIQQVVRGDSAAYFCASSRLAGKVDNEQFFGPGTRLTVL.

The chain couples TRBV20-1 to TRBJ2-7; 8 positions agree with TRBD1. The CDR3 extends over 12 amino acids. V gave up 3 bases and J gave up 2 bases; unmatched junction bases: 0. Germline V gene lookup returns CDR1 DFQATT and CDR2 SNEGSKA (reference sequence). CDR3 DNA: TGCAGTGCTAGGGGACAGGCCTACGAGCAGTACGTC. Protein product: CSARGQAYEQYV.

This clonotype was counted between two and nine times. Germline and junction disagree at one end, which may indicate a read error. This rearrangement joins TRBV7-3 to TRBJ2-1; 9 positions agree with TRBD1. The CDR3 contains 13 residues. Germline CDR1 reads SGHTA; CDR2 reads FQGTGA. The CDR3 nucleotides read TGTGCCAGCAGCTTGGACAGGGGCCCGGAGCGGTTCTTC. This gives the protein CASSLDRGPERFF.

This clonotype was counted a few times. The rearrangement uses TRBV6-1 and TRBJ1-1; perhaps TRBD1 as D (5 bases). Germline V CDR1 and CDR2: MNHNS, SASEGT. This CDR3 is 13 amino acids long. Trimming removed 7 bases from V and 3 bases from J, with 12 bases in between. The CDR3 DNA follows: TGTGCCAGCATCACCTCCAGGGACACTGAAGCTTTCTTT. Residues: CASITSRDTEAFF.

The V and J genes are TRBV20-1 and TRBJ2-6; D gene ambiguous. Germline loops: CDR1 DFQATT, CDR2 SNEGSKA (reference sequence). V lost 3 bases, J lost 4 bases, and 13 bases lay in between. The CDR3 consists of 15 residues. Here the CDR3 DNA reads TGCAGTGCTAGCATGCGGTCTTCAGGGGCCAACGTCCTGACTTTC. Translation: CSASMRSSGANVLTF.

Many counts were recorded for this clonotype. The chain combines TRBV11-2 with TRBJ2-4; no firm D call. Trimming removed 5 bases at V and 0 bases at J, with 11 bases between. In germline, CDR1 is SGHAT, CDR2 FQNNGV. This CDR3 is 15 amino acids long. CDR3 nucleotide sequence: TGTGCCAGCAGCGCCGTTGTACTAGCCAAAAACATTCAGTACTTC. Protein product: CASSAVVLAKNIQYF.

This sequence joins TRBV9 and TRBJ2-2; D is possibly TRBD1 (5 bases). This CDR3 has 14 residues. Germline V CDR1 and CDR2: SGDLS, YYNGEE. With 0 bases removed from V and 3 bases from J, the gap between germline ends came to 6 bases. The CDR3, as DNA: TGTGCCAGCAGCGTAGAGGGGTACACCGGGGAGCTGTTTTTT. Residues: CASSVEGYTGELFF.

This clonotype appeared a few times. This chain connects TRBV20-1 to TRBJ2-1; D is possibly TRBD1 (6 bases). V dropped 6 bases and J dropped 6 bases, with 12 bases sitting between them. The length of the CDR3 is 12 residues. Germline CDR1 and CDR2: DFQATT and SNEGSKA (reference sequence). The CDR3 spells CSARGQPNEQFF. CDR3 in DNA: TGCAGTGCGAGGGGACAACCCAATGAGCAGTTCTTC.

The chain links TRBV20-1 to TRBJ2-5, with no clear D. The V gene's germline CDR1 is DFQATT and CDR2 SNEGSKA (reference sequence). The CDR3 covers 12 residues. Trimming cost V 5 bases and J 5 bases, with 12 bases left between them. The CDR3 here is CSALPRRETQYF. The CDR3 region has the DNA TGCAGTGCTTTACCTCGAAGGGAGACCCAGTACTTC.

This clonotype was counted a few times. The genes are TRBV5-1 and TRBJ1-1; D is ambiguous. This CDR3 spans 14 amino acids. Germline CDR1 reads SGHRS; CDR2 reads YFSETQ. V gave up 6 bases and J gave up 9 bases, with 21 bases separating them. This CDR3 is CASTPVGNTAQAFF. The CDR3 DNA follows: TGCGCCAGCACTCCGGTTGGGAACACCGCCCAAGCTTTCTTT.